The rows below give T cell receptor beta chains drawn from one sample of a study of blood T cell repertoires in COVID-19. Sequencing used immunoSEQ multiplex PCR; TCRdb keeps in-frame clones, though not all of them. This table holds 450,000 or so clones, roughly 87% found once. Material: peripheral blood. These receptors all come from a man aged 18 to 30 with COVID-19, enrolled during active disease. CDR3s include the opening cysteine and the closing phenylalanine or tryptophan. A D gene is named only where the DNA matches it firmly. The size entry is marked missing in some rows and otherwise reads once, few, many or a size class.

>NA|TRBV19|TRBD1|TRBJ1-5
CASNGDRGNQPQHF
TGTGCCAGTAATGGGGACAGGGGAAATCAGCCCCAGCATTTT
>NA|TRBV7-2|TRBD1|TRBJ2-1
CASSFMSGGYSEQFF
TGTGCCAGCAGCTTTATGTCAGGGGGCTACAGTGAGCAGTTCTTC
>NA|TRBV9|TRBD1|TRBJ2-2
CASSVGTGVGELFF
TGTGCCAGCAGCGTCGGGACAGGGGTCGGGGAGCTGTTTTTT
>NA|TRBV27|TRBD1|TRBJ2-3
CASSGRDRNTDTQYF
TGTGCCAGCAGTGGCCGGGACAGGAACACAGATACGCAGTATTTT
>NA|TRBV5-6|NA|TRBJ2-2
CASSFAAINTGELFF
TGTGCCAGCAGCTTTGCCGCGATTAACACCGGGGAGCTGTTTTTT
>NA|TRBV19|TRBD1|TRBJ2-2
CASSRSRKGANTGELFF
TGTGCCAGTAGTAGATCCCGTAAGGGGGCCAACACCGGGGAGCTGTTTTTT
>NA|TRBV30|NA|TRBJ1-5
CAWSVYSQPQHF
TGTGCCTGGAGTGTCTACAGTCAGCCCCAGCATTTT
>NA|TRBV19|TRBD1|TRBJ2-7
CASSTFAGTAYEQYF
TGTGCCAGTAGTACCTTCGCCGGGACAGCCTACGAGCAGTACTTC
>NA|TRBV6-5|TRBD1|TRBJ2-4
CASSSAGTGSRNIQYF
TGTGCCAGCAGTTCCGCCGGGACAGGGAGTAGAAACATTCAGTACTTC
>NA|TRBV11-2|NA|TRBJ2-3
CASSLGPVTDTQYF
TGTGCCAGCAGCCTAGGGCCTGTTACAGATACGCAGTATTTT
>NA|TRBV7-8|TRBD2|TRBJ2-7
CASSLGLAGESYEQYF
TGTGCCAGCAGCTTAGGGCTAGCGGGAGAGTCCTACGAGCAGTACTTC
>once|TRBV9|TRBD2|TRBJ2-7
CASSVGETSGPSYEQYF
TGTGCCAGCAGCGTAGGAGAGACTAGCGGGCCTTCCTACGAGCAGTACTTC
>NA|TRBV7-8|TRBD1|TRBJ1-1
CASSYGTENTEAFF
TGTGCCAGCAGCTACGGGACAGAAAACACTGAAGCTTTCTTT
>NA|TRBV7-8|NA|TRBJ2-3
CASTPRRGSTDTQYF
TGTGCCAGCACCCCTCGAAGGGGAAGCACAGATACGCAGTATTTT
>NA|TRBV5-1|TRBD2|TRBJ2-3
CASSEGTSGTTDTQYF
TGCGCCAGCAGCGAAGGGACTAGCGGTACCACAGATACGCAGTATTTT
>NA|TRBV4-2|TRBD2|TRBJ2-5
CASSQESGSWETQYF
TGTGCCAGCAGCCAGGAGAGCGGGAGCTGGGAGACCCAGTACTTC
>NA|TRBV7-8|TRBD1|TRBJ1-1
CASSPSPAGGWTEAFF
TGTGCCAGCAGCCCCTCCCCCGCAGGGGGCTGGACTGAAGCTTTCTTT
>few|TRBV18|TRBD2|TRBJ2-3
CASSPRSGGTDTQYF
TGTGCCAGCTCACCACGAAGCGGGGGCACAGATACGCAGTATTTT
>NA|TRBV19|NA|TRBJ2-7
CASSSGSSEQYF
TGTGCCAGTAGTTCAGGGTCTTCCGAGCAGTACTTC
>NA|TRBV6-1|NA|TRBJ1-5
CASSERGAGTNSNQPQHF
TGTGCCAGCAGTGAAAGAGGAGCGGGGACGAATAGCAATCAGCCCCAGCATTTT
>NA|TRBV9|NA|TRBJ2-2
CASSVAPGLLPGELFF
TGTGCCAGCAGCGTAGCCCCGGGACTCCTTCCCGGGGAGCTGTTTTTT
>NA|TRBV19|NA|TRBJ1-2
CASRRAATNYGYTF
TGTGCCAGTAGGCGGGCAGCCACTAACTATGGCTACACCTTC
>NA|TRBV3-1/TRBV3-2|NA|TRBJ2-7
CASSQGLTGRGISYEQYF
TGTGCCAGCAGCCAAGGTTTAACGGGCCGGGGTATCTCATACGAGCAGTACTTC
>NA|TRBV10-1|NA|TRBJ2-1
CASSESRNEQFF
TGCGCCAGCAGTGAGTCCAGGAATGAGCAGTTCTTC
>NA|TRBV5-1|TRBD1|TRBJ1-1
CASSFAGGNTEAFF
TGCGCCAGCAGCTTCGCAGGGGGGAACACTGAAGCTTTCTTT